This is a list of T cell receptor beta chains from one sample in a study of T cell responses to AZD1222 COVID-19 vaccine. Method: immunoSEQ multiplex PCR; TCRdb's copy keeps in-frame clones and lacks some. The sample carries approximately 190,000 clones, approximately 93% recorded once. The sample consisted of peripheral blood, taken 28 days after the second AZD1222 dose. The receptor source for this set is an adult who received the AZD1222 COVID-19 vaccine. The CDR3 runs from the conserved cysteine through the conserved F or W. The D gene is left open where the match is weak.

D gene	CDR3 length	V gene	J gene	CDR3 protein	CDR3 DNA
NA	13	TRBV10-3	TRBJ1-6	CAISGQNNSPLHF	TGTGCCATCAGTGGTCAAAATAATTCACCCCTCCACTTT
NA	16	TRBV24-1	TRBJ1-1	CATSAKGPGGRTEAFF	TGTGCCACCAGTGCTAAGGGGCCGGGGGGAAGAACTGAAGCTTTCTTT
NA	14	TRBV6-5	TRBJ1-1	CASRDGTAHTEAFF	TGTGCCAGCAGGGACGGGACGGCACACACTGAAGCTTTCTTT
NA	13	TRBV27	TRBJ1-2	CASSFYSNYGYTF	TGTGCCAGCAGTTTCTATTCCAACTATGGCTACACCTTC
NA	15	TRBV7-2	TRBJ1-2	CASSAPGLRGYGYTF	TGTGCCAGCAGCGCGCCGGGACTCAGGGGTTATGGCTACACCTTC
NA	17	TRBV3-1/TRBV3-2	TRBJ1-6	CASSQTGKSSYNSPLHF	TGTGCCAGCAGCCAAACAGGGAAGAGCTCCTATAATTCACCCCTCCACTTT
TRBD1	14	TRBV7-6	TRBJ1-1	CASSLGQGPAEAFF	TGTGCCAGCAGCTTAGGACAGGGGCCTGCTGAAGCTTTCTTT
NA	12	TRBV10-3	TRBJ1-6	CAISESQPPLHF	TGTGCCATCAGTGAGAGTCAGCCACCCCTCCACTTT
TRBD1	14	TRBV2	TRBJ2-7	CASITGTGLAEQYF	TGTGCCAGCATAACCGGGACAGGACTCGCCGAGCAGTACTTC
TRBD1	21	TRBV3-1/TRBV3-2	TRBJ1-3	CASSQSSPGQAAVVSGNTIYF	TGTGCCAGCAGCCAATCCTCTCCGGGACAGGCTGCAGTCGTCTCTGGAAACACCATATATTTT
TRBD1	16	TRBV18	TRBJ1-1	CASSPYGTGLNTEAFF	TGTGCCAGCTCACCATACGGGACAGGATTGAACACTGAAGCTTTCTTT
TRBD2	17	TRBV2	TRBJ2-2	CASTWTSGGSNTGELFF	TGTGCCAGCACCTGGACTAGCGGGGGGTCGAACACCGGGGAGCTGTTTTTT
TRBD2	13	TRBV29-1	TRBJ2-4	CSVRAGGTDIQYF	TGCAGCGTTCGGGCGGGGGGGACTGACATTCAGTACTTC
NA	18	TRBV24-1	TRBJ2-3	CATSDPYPLEHSTDTQYF	TGTGCCACCAGTGATCCTTACCCTCTAGAGCATAGCACAGATACGCAGTATTTT
NA	15	TRBV7-6	TRBJ1-2	CASSLVEGRNYGYTF	TGTGCCAGCAGCCTCGTTGAGGGGCGAAACTATGGCTACACCTTC